This record looks at one TCR beta chain sequence and its context. Its cognate antigen is unknown. One end of the junction is discordant with germline, which a read error may explain. The source of the sample is a study of CD8+CD57+ T cells in acquired aplastic anemia. Study findings and constraints: Approximately 29 was the count of CD8+ CDR3 sequences that patients shared with controls.

TCR beta VDJ combinations and CDR3 sequences were profiled from genomic DNA. Each CDR3 protein gets one entry after TCRdb re-called the reads with MiXCR. The profile shows around 180,000 distinct CDR3 sequences, less than 50% of them singletons. From germline, CDR1 is WNHNN and CDR2 SYGVQD (reference sequence). The CDR3 totals 16 residues. Sequenced patients had shown CD8+CD57+ cell expansion by flow cytometry. Therapy had not been given to patients before blood sampling. The TCR sequence derives from a human donor with aplastic anemia. The sequenced sample was sorted CD4+, CD8+, or CD8+CD57+ T cells (not recorded which) from PBMCs. V and J are TRBV10-1 and TRBJ2-3, with 13 bases fitting TRBD2. CDR3 sequence: CASSARTSGGTDTQYF. In DNA form, the CDR3 reads TGTGCCAGCTCAGCAAGGACTAGCGGGGGTACAGATACGCAGTATTTT.